In its sample, the clone carrying this TCR beta chain was seen once. The target antigen is unknown. Some clones are missing from TCRdb's copy, which holds only in-frame ones; the method was immunoSEQ multiplex PCR. This table has tens of thousands of clones, nearly 90% appearing once. The sample belongs to a study of T cells in tuberculosis. V shed 4 bases and J 11 bases; nucleotides not matched to a gene: 16. The CDR3 length is 16 residues. From germline, CDR1 is SGHRS and CDR2 YFSETQ. The sample's time point: new active TB diagnosis, blood taken before or within 7 days of starting treatment. Findings of the study overall: Active tuberculosis patients had shorter CDR3-alpha; the beta difference was nonsignificant.

The rearrangement uses TRBV5-1 and TRBJ2-1; TRBD2 agrees at 9 bases. The origin of this receptor is an adult with tuberculosis. The starting material was PBMCs, obtained at tuberculosis diagnosis. CDR3 loop: CASSLGTSRSGEKQFF. For the CDR3, the DNA is TGCGCCAGCAGCCTCGGGACTAGCCGATCCGGGGAGAAGCAGTTCTTC.